This T cell receptor beta chain came from a study of neurological immune-mediated disorders. MiXCR, run by TCRdb on the 5' RACE reads, gives a single entry per CDR3 protein. The table records approximately 70,000 distinct CDR3 sequences, 4.8% of them present only once. This clonotype was recorded many times. Sequences were obtained from PBMCs. The TCR originated in a woman in her 70s with multiple sclerosis.

The CDR3 reads CASSLSPSPGELFF. In DNA, the CDR3 is TGCGCCAGCAGCTTGTCGCCTAGCCCCGGGGAGCTGTTTTTT. This chain joins TRBV5-1 and TRBJ2-2; perhaps TRBD2 as D (5 bases). This CDR3 contains 14 residues. Germline V gives CDR1 SGHRS, CDR2 YFSETQ. Between the trimmed V and J ends, which lost 1 base and 6 bases, there was a span of 10 bases.